The 9 T cell receptor beta chains in this list originate from one sample, sequenced in a study of metastatic and nonmetastatic thyroid tumors. TCRdb reassembled clones from the PCR reads with MiXCR. The sample includes some 35,000 clones, over 25% of them seen just once. None of the patients had undergone any treatment ahead of thyroid surgery. The sample was blood. The receptors come from a female donor with papillary thyroid cancer or a benign thyroid nodule (not recorded which). Some clones in this sample may be carry-over from other donors' samples.

This clone was counted between two and nine times. A much larger clone lies a single base off, so this may be a read error. Other DNA sequences within the sample encode an identical CDR3. The rearrangement joins TRBV28 to TRBJ2-2, with D unclear. Per germline, CDR1 MDHEN and CDR2 SYDVKM. CDR3 length: 14 residues. The CDR3 is CASSPVVDTGELFF. CDR3 DNA: TGTGCCAGCAGCCCTGTAGTCGACACCGGTGAGCTGTTTTTT.

This rearrangement joins TRBV7-6 to TRBJ1-1, with 10 bases fitting TRBD1. Germline values: CDR1 SGHVS, CDR2 FNYEAQ. V trimming: 4 bases; J trimming: 8 bases; junction bases outside the gene matches: 10. The CDR3 spans 15 residues. CDR3: CASSSDRGPVSEAFF. The CDR3 region has the DNA TGTGCCAGCAGCTCCGACAGGGGGCCCGTATCCGAAGCTTTCTTT.

The chain couples TRBV5-1 to TRBJ2-4, with TRBD2 as a possible D gene (5 bases). V was clipped by 4 bases and J by 3 bases, with 26 bases between them. This CDR3 region has 19 residues. Germline lookup yields CDR1 SGHRS and CDR2 YFSETQ. CDR3 sequence (DNA): TGCGCCAGCAGCCATATTTGGATTAGAGGGAGTCGGGGCAAAAACATTCAGTACTTC. Its translation: CASSHIWIRGSRGKNIQYF.

This clone was seen ten or more times. V gene TRBV5-8 combines with J gene TRBJ1-1; TRBD1 might be the D (5 bases). V was pared by 1 base and J by 1 base, with 14 bases between. Per germline, CDR1 SGHTS and CDR2 YDEGEE. There are 16 residues in the CDR3. DNA for the CDR3: TGTGCCAGCAGCTTGTTCCAGGGCAAATCGAACACTGAAGCTTTCTTT. Translated, it gives CASSLFQGKSNTEAFF.

This clone was observed at least ten times. The chain has TRBV19 and TRBJ2-7; D may be TRBD1 (5 bases). Trimming removed 5 bases at V and 3 bases at J, with 14 bases between. Germline CDR1 and CDR2: LNHDA and SQIVND (reference sequence). This CDR3 has 14 residues. This CDR3 is CASSPADSGYEQYF. For the CDR3, the DNA is TGTGCCAGTAGTCCCGCAGACAGTGGCTACGAGCAGTACTTC. Full variable domain (rest looked up from reference TRBV19 and TRBJ2-7): DGGITQSPKYLFRKEGQNVTLSCEQNLNHDAMYWYRQDPGQGLRLIYYSQIVNDFQKGDIAEGYSVSREKKESFPLTVTSAQKNPTAFYLCASSPADSGYEQYFGPGTRLTVT.

The V gene is TRBV28, the J gene TRBJ2-7; the match to TRBD2 covers 9 bases. V shed 5 bases, J shed 7 bases, and the junction held 12 bases outside the gene matches. This CDR3 comprises 15 residues. The germline V gene encodes CDR1 MDHEN and CDR2 SYDVKM. CDR3 in DNA: TGTGCCAGCAGTCAACGACTTAGCGGGAGAGGGGAGCAGTACTTC. Protein sequence: CASSQRLSGRGEQYF.

This clone was found many times. CDR3 nucleotide sequence: TGTGCCAGTAGTATATGGGGACACCTGAACACTGAAGCTTTCTTT. It is translated as CASSIWGHLNTEAFF. The J gene is TRBJ1-1, the V gene TRBV19; weak D call: TRBD1 (6 bases). Germline V gene lookup returns CDR1 LNHDA and CDR2 SQIVND (reference sequence). There are 15 residues in the CDR3. V lost 2 bases, J lost 0 bases, and 10 bases lay in between.

Concerning this clone: The junction shows a germline mismatch at one end, possibly a read error. The CDR3, as DNA: TGTGACAGCAGTTTATGGGAGACCGGGGAGCTGTTTTTT. The encoded protein is CDSSLWETGELFF. The chain uses TRBV27 and TRBJ2-2; maybe TRBD2 (5 bases). Germline-derived CDR1 and CDR2 are MNHEY and SMNVEV (reference sequence). The CDR3 runs 13 residues.

This clone ranks as medium-sized. Other DNA sequences within the sample encode an identical CDR3. This chain uses TRBV6-1 with TRBJ2-7, with a weak D call TRBD2 (6 bases). V gave up 7 bases and J gave up 3 bases, with 13 bases separating them. The CDR3 sequence is 13 residues long. The germline gives CDR1 MNHNS, CDR2 SASEGT. CDR3: CASNGGTHYEQYF. DNA for the CDR3: TGTGCCAGCAATGGTGGGACTCACTACGAGCAGTACTTC.